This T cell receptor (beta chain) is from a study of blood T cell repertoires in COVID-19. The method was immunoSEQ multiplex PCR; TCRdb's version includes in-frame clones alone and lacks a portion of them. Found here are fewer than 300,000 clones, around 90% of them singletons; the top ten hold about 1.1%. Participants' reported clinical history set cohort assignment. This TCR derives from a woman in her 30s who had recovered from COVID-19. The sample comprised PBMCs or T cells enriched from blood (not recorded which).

This chain's CDR3 is CASSLDSSRGYEQYF. The CDR3 region has the DNA TGTGCCAGCAGCTTGGACAGTTCCAGAGGTTACGAGCAGTACTTC. The chain couples TRBV7-2 to TRBJ2-7, with D perhaps TRBD1 (6 bases). Per the germline V gene, CDR1 is SGHTA and CDR2 is FQGNSA. V gave up 3 bases and J gave up 4 bases, with 16 bases separating them. The CDR3 loop spans 15 amino acids.